This TCR beta chain was recorded in a study of T cells in Graves' hyperthyroidism and ophthalmopathy. A few counts support this clonotype. A read error may explain this, as a much larger clone is one base away. The CDR3 totals 12 residues. Germline CDR1 reads SNHLY; CDR2 reads FYNNEI. Regions amplified from RNA transcripts were the TCR beta CDR3 regions. During a first-round RT-PCR of the TCR CDR3, the HTBI primer set was used. From the multiplex PCR reads, TCRdb called clonotypes with MiXCR, one entry per CDR3 protein. The sample lists hundreds of thousands of distinct CDR3 sequences, about 15% occurring once.

The chain joins TRBV2 to TRBJ2-2; possible D gene TRBD2, 5 bases. The sequenced material came from blood. This clonotype was obtained from a man younger than 30 with Graves' ophthalmopathy. The CDR3 reads CASRDRTGERFF. Written as DNA, the CDR3 is TGTGCCAGCAGAGACCGCACCGGGGAGCGGTTTTTT.